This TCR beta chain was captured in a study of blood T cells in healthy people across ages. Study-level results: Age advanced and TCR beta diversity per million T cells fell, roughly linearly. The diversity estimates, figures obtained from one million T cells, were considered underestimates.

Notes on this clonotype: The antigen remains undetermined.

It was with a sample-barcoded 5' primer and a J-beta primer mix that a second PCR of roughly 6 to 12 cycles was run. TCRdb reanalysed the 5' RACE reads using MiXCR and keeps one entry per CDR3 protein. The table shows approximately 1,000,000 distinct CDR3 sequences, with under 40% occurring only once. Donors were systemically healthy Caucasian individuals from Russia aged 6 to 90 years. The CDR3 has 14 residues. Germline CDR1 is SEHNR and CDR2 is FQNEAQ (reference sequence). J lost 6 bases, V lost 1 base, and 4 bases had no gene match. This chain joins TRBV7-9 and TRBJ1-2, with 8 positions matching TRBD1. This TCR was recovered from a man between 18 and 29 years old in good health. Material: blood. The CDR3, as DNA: TGTGCCAGCAGCTTAGATCAGGGGGCCAATGGCTACACCTTC. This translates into CASSLDQGANGYTF.